Listed below are T cell receptor beta chains from one sample, sequenced in a study of shared clonotypes between healthy human individuals. Libraries were prepared by immunoSEQ multiplex PCR; TCRdb keeps only in-frame clonotypes and omits some of them. The sample holds millions of clones; roughly nine tenths are singletons and the top ten take around 0.14%. The material sequenced was naive CD4+ T cells sorted from blood. The receptors here all came from a man in his late teens or twenties in good health. Each CDR3 is given with its conserved first and last residue. The order of the fields is J gene, D gene, V gene, CDR3 length, clone size, CDR3 DNA, CDR3 protein. The D gene is left open where the match is weak. Not every row has a clone size; where given, it reads once, few, many or a size class.

j_call: TRBJ1-4
d_call: .
v_call: TRBV7-8
cdr3_length: 15
clone_size: .
cdr3_nt: TGTGCCAGCAGCCCCCGACTGCAATCGGGCGAAAAACTGTTTTTT
cdr3_aa: CASSPRLQSGEKLFF

j_call: TRBJ2-7
d_call: .
v_call: TRBV2
cdr3_length: 11
clone_size: .
cdr3_nt: TGTGCCAGCAGTGGAGAGGTTGAGCAGTACTTC
cdr3_aa: CASSGEVEQYF

j_call: TRBJ2-5
d_call: TRBD2
v_call: TRBV5-4
cdr3_length: 16
clone_size: .
cdr3_nt: TGTGCCAGCAGCCGGAGCGGACTAGCGGGTTTAGAGGCCCAGTACTTC
cdr3_aa: CASSRSGLAGLEAQYF

j_call: TRBJ2-5
d_call: .
v_call: TRBV7-2
cdr3_length: 15
clone_size: .
cdr3_nt: TGTGCCAGCAGCTGGAGGGTAGGAGACCAAGAGACCCAGTACTTC
cdr3_aa: CASSWRVGDQETQYF

j_call: TRBJ1-2
d_call: .
v_call: TRBV19
cdr3_length: 12
clone_size: .
cdr3_nt: TGTGCCGCCCAGACAGCCAACTATGGCTACACCTTC
cdr3_aa: CAAQTANYGYTF

j_call: TRBJ1-1
d_call: .
v_call: TRBV29-1
cdr3_length: 15
clone_size: .
cdr3_nt: TGCAGCGTTGAAGATCTTCGAGGGGGGGACACTGAAGCTTTCTTT
cdr3_aa: CSVEDLRGGDTEAFF

j_call: TRBJ2-5
d_call: .
v_call: TRBV18
cdr3_length: 11
clone_size: .
cdr3_nt: TGTGCCAGCTCACCTGGCGAGACCCAGTACTTC
cdr3_aa: CASSPGETQYF

j_call: TRBJ2-1
d_call: .
v_call: TRBV7-8
cdr3_length: 16
clone_size: .
cdr3_nt: TGTGCCAGCAGTTCAAAGGAGGGTGGGGGCTACAATGAGCAGTTCTTC
cdr3_aa: CASSSKEGGGYNEQFF

j_call: TRBJ1-5
d_call: .
v_call: TRBV19
cdr3_length: 12
clone_size: .
cdr3_nt: TGTGCCAGTAGAAGGAGCAATCAGCCCCAGCATTTT
cdr3_aa: CASRRSNQPQHF

j_call: TRBJ2-7
d_call: .
v_call: TRBV20-1
cdr3_length: 11
clone_size: .
cdr3_nt: TGCAGTGTCTACAGGGTCCACGAGCAGTACTTC
cdr3_aa: CSVYRVHEQYF

j_call: TRBJ1-1
d_call: .
v_call: TRBV6-1
cdr3_length: 14
clone_size: once
cdr3_nt: TGTGCCAGCAGTGAAAGGGCCCAGAACACTGAAGCTTTCTTT
cdr3_aa: CASSERAQNTEAFF

j_call: TRBJ2-1
d_call: TRBD2
v_call: TRBV15
cdr3_length: 14
clone_size: .
cdr3_nt: TGTGCCACCAGCAGAGGGCTAGCGGGAGTTGAGCAGTTCTTC
cdr3_aa: CATSRGLAGVEQFF

j_call: TRBJ2-5
d_call: TRBD1
v_call: TRBV7-9
cdr3_length: 13
clone_size: .
cdr3_nt: TGTGCCAGCAGCTCCCGACAGGGAGAGACCCAGTACTTC
cdr3_aa: CASSSRQGETQYF

j_call: TRBJ1-2
d_call: .
v_call: TRBV7-9
cdr3_length: 12
clone_size: .
cdr3_nt: TGTGCCAGCAGCTTACGGGGGGATGGCTACACCTTC
cdr3_aa: CASSLRGDGYTF

j_call: TRBJ2-1
d_call: .
v_call: TRBV10-1
cdr3_length: 15
clone_size: .
cdr3_nt: TGCGCCAGCAGTGGGGACTTTGTCTCCTACAATGAGCAGTTCTTC
cdr3_aa: CASSGDFVSYNEQFF

j_call: TRBJ2-1
d_call: .
v_call: TRBV7-3
cdr3_length: 14
clone_size: once
cdr3_nt: TGTGCCAGCAGCCCGGACAGTTCCTACAATGAGCAGTTCTTC
cdr3_aa: CASSPDSSYNEQFF

j_call: TRBJ2-3
d_call: .
v_call: TRBV7-2
cdr3_length: 16
clone_size: .
cdr3_nt: TGTGCCAGCAGCTTTTACGGGGGGCCCCCTCTGATGGGGCAGTATTTT
cdr3_aa: CASSFYGGPPLMGQYF

j_call: TRBJ2-6
d_call: .
v_call: TRBV7-6
cdr3_length: 18
clone_size: .
cdr3_nt: TGTGCCAGCAGCTTAGATGTGGGGGTCCTCTCTGGGGCCAACGTCCTGACTTTC
cdr3_aa: CASSLDVGVLSGANVLTF

j_call: TRBJ2-7
d_call: .
v_call: TRBV30
cdr3_length: 12
clone_size: once
cdr3_nt: TGTGCCTGGAGTGTCGGGGTAGGCGAGCAGTACTTC
cdr3_aa: CAWSVGVGEQYF

j_call: TRBJ2-3
d_call: TRBD2
v_call: TRBV2
cdr3_length: 14
clone_size: .
cdr3_nt: TGTGCCAGCAGGGCGGGACTAATCACAGATACGCAGTATTTT
cdr3_aa: CASRAGLITDTQYF

j_call: TRBJ1-1
d_call: TRBD1
v_call: TRBV7-2
cdr3_length: 14
clone_size: .
cdr3_nt: TGTGCCAGCAGCTTAGCGACAGGGCCCACTGAAGCTTTCTTT
cdr3_aa: CASSLATGPTEAFF

j_call: TRBJ2-7
d_call: TRBD2
v_call: TRBV15
cdr3_length: 19
clone_size: once
cdr3_nt: TGTGCCACCAGCAGAGACACCTTAGGGACTAGCGGGAGGATCTACGAGCAGTACTTC
cdr3_aa: CATSRDTLGTSGRIYEQYF

j_call: TRBJ2-1
d_call: .
v_call: TRBV30
cdr3_length: 13
clone_size: .
cdr3_nt: TGTGCCTGGAGCATGGACCTATACAATGAGCAGTTCTTC
cdr3_aa: CAWSMDLYNEQFF

j_call: TRBJ2-1
d_call: TRBD2
v_call: TRBV19
cdr3_length: 16
clone_size: .
cdr3_nt: TGTGCCAGTAGTATAGCGTCTAGCGGGGCCTACAATGAGCAGTTCTTC
cdr3_aa: CASSIASSGAYNEQFF

j_call: TRBJ1-5
d_call: .
v_call: TRBV5-5
cdr3_length: 16
clone_size: .
cdr3_nt: TGTGCCAGCAGCTTGTCGGTAGGGGGGGCCGAGCAGCCCCAGCATTTT
cdr3_aa: CASSLSVGGAEQPQHF

j_call: TRBJ2-1
d_call: TRBD1
v_call: TRBV30
cdr3_length: 16
clone_size: .
cdr3_nt: TGTGCCTGGAGTGTCTCGCGGACAGGGAGTAGGGTTGAGCAGTTCTTC
cdr3_aa: CAWSVSRTGSRVEQFF

j_call: TRBJ1-1
d_call: TRBD1
v_call: TRBV11-2
cdr3_length: 12
clone_size: once
cdr3_nt: TGTGCCAGCAGCCATCAGGGGGCGGAAGCTTTCTTT
cdr3_aa: CASSHQGAEAFF

j_call: TRBJ2-1
d_call: .
v_call: TRBV7-3
cdr3_length: 13
clone_size: .
cdr3_nt: TGTGCCAGCAGCTTAACGTGGGGGAGTGAGCAGTTCTTC
cdr3_aa: CASSLTWGSEQFF

j_call: TRBJ1-2
d_call: .
v_call: TRBV19
cdr3_length: 14
clone_size: many
cdr3_nt: TGTGCCAGTAGTATAAGGGGCCCTAACTATGGCTACACCTTC
cdr3_aa: CASSIRGPNYGYTF

j_call: TRBJ2-5
d_call: .
v_call: TRBV19
cdr3_length: 12
clone_size: .
cdr3_nt: TGTGCCAGTAGTGCTGCAATGGAGACCCAGTACTTC
cdr3_aa: CASSAAMETQYF

j_call: TRBJ2-2
d_call: TRBD1
v_call: TRBV23-1
cdr3_length: 20
clone_size: .
cdr3_nt: TGCGCCAGCAGTCAATCCCCTAAACACCGGACAGGGGGCGACACCGGGGAGCTGTTTTTT
cdr3_aa: CASSQSPKHRTGGDTGELFF

j_call: TRBJ2-7
d_call: TRBD1
v_call: TRBV28
cdr3_length: 14
clone_size: .
cdr3_nt: TGTGCCAGCAGGGACAGGGGAAGCTCCTACGAGCAGTACTTC
cdr3_aa: CASRDRGSSYEQYF

j_call: TRBJ2-7
d_call: .
v_call: TRBV10-3
cdr3_length: 13
clone_size: .
cdr3_nt: TGTGCCATCAGTTTAGGCCTCTCCTACGAGCAGTACTTC
cdr3_aa: CAISLGLSYEQYF

j_call: TRBJ1-5
d_call: TRBD1
v_call: TRBV19
cdr3_length: 16
clone_size: .
cdr3_nt: TGTGCCAGTACGGCCAATGAGAGGGGGCCCTATCAGCCCCAGCATTTT
cdr3_aa: CASTANERGPYQPQHF

j_call: TRBJ1-1
d_call: TRBD1
v_call: TRBV10-3
cdr3_length: 13
clone_size: .
cdr3_nt: TGTGCCATGGGAAAGGGGGCGAACACTGAAGCTTTCTTT
cdr3_aa: CAMGKGANTEAFF

j_call: TRBJ1-5
d_call: .
v_call: TRBV18
cdr3_length: 15
clone_size: .
cdr3_nt: TGTGCCAGCTCACCACGGCTTGGGGGGGGTCAGCCCCAGCATTTT
cdr3_aa: CASSPRLGGGQPQHF

j_call: TRBJ2-7
d_call: TRBD2
v_call: TRBV7-9
cdr3_length: 14
clone_size: .
cdr3_nt: TGTGCCAGCAGCTTTCTAGCGGGAGTATACGAGCAGTACTTC
cdr3_aa: CASSFLAGVYEQYF

j_call: TRBJ1-2
d_call: TRBD1
v_call: TRBV13
cdr3_length: 15
clone_size: .
cdr3_nt: TGTGCCAGCAGCGATGACAGGGCCAAAGTCTATGGCTACACCTTC
cdr3_aa: CASSDDRAKVYGYTF

j_call: TRBJ1-1
d_call: TRBD1
v_call: TRBV7-2
cdr3_length: 14
clone_size: .
cdr3_nt: TGTGCCAGCAGCTCCCAGGGACAGCTAATTGGGGCTTTCTTT
cdr3_aa: CASSSQGQLIGAFF

j_call: TRBJ1-4
d_call: .
v_call: TRBV19
cdr3_length: 10
clone_size: .
cdr3_nt: TGTGCCAGTAAAGACGGAAAACTGTTTTTT
cdr3_aa: CASKDGKLFF

j_call: TRBJ1-4
d_call: .
v_call: TRBV9
cdr3_length: 13
clone_size: once
cdr3_nt: TGTGCCAGCAGCGTAGGGTTCGGGGAAAAACTGTTTTTT
cdr3_aa: CASSVGFGEKLFF

j_call: TRBJ2-7
d_call: .
v_call: TRBV19
cdr3_length: 12
clone_size: .
cdr3_nt: TGTGCCAGTAGTAGTAGAGTCTACGAGCAGTACTTC
cdr3_aa: CASSSRVYEQYF

j_call: TRBJ2-5
d_call: .
v_call: TRBV30
cdr3_length: 15
clone_size: .
cdr3_nt: TGTGCCTGGAGTGTCAAAGGAGCGCGGCAGGAGACCCAGTACTTC
cdr3_aa: CAWSVKGARQETQYF

j_call: TRBJ1-2
d_call: .
v_call: TRBV5-1
cdr3_length: 13
clone_size: .
cdr3_nt: TGCGCCAGCAGCGCGACCCAGAACTATGGCTACACCTTC
cdr3_aa: CASSATQNYGYTF

j_call: TRBJ1-6
d_call: .
v_call: TRBV19
cdr3_length: 14
clone_size: .
cdr3_nt: TGTGCCAGTAGTATGGGCAGGACAAATTCACCCCTCCACTTT
cdr3_aa: CASSMGRTNSPLHF

j_call: TRBJ1-1
d_call: .
v_call: TRBV20-1
cdr3_length: 11
clone_size: .
cdr3_nt: TGCAGTGCTCTTCAAGACAGTTCGTCTTTCTTT
cdr3_aa: CSALQDSSSFF

j_call: TRBJ2-3
d_call: TRBD2
v_call: TRBV19
cdr3_length: 15
clone_size: .
cdr3_nt: TGTGCCAGTAGTGGGACTAGCGGTAGCACAGATACGCAGTATTTT
cdr3_aa: CASSGTSGSTDTQYF

j_call: TRBJ2-2
d_call: .
v_call: TRBV11-3
cdr3_length: 16
clone_size: .
cdr3_nt: TGTGCCAGCAGCTTAGGTGCCAGCCCGAACACCGGGGAGCTGTTTTTT
cdr3_aa: CASSLGASPNTGELFF

j_call: TRBJ2-7
d_call: .
v_call: TRBV10-3
cdr3_length: 14
clone_size: .
cdr3_nt: TGTGCCATCAGTGAGGGTCGGCTCTCCTACGAGCAGTACTTC
cdr3_aa: CAISEGRLSYEQYF

j_call: TRBJ2-2
d_call: TRBD2
v_call: TRBV7-6
cdr3_length: 14
clone_size: .
cdr3_nt: TGTGCCAGCAGTTATAGCGGGAGTACCGGGGAGCTGTTTTTT
cdr3_aa: CASSYSGSTGELFF

j_call: TRBJ2-7
d_call: .
v_call: TRBV6-6
cdr3_length: 15
clone_size: .
cdr3_nt: TGTGCCAGCAGTTACGGGCAGGGCAGCTCCTACGAGCAGTACTTC
cdr3_aa: CASSYGQGSSYEQYF

j_call: TRBJ2-3
d_call: .
v_call: TRBV29-1
cdr3_length: 12
clone_size: .
cdr3_nt: TGCAGCGTTGAAGGCGGGACGGGGACGCAGTATTTT
cdr3_aa: CSVEGGTGTQYF

j_call: TRBJ2-1
d_call: .
v_call: TRBV6-6
cdr3_length: 15
clone_size: .
cdr3_nt: TGTGCCAGCAGTTCATGGGATATGGGCCACAATGAGCAGTTCTTC
cdr3_aa: CASSSWDMGHNEQFF

j_call: TRBJ1-1
d_call: .
v_call: TRBV6-1
cdr3_length: 15
clone_size: once
cdr3_nt: TGTGCCAGCAGGAGGACAGAGTACATGAACACTGAAGCTTTCTTT
cdr3_aa: CASRRTEYMNTEAFF